This record covers a single T cell receptor (beta chain). Which antigen it targets is not known. The input lacks base qualities; no much larger clone sits a single base away. This entry is derived from a study of shared clonotypes between healthy human individuals (dated by TCRdb to about 2020). Concerning the study at large: A couple of women and a few men aged 18 to 49 years were included in the cohort. Between about 0.8 and 8.9 billion PBMCs per donor were obtained by leukapheresis. To increase sequencing depth and limit assay-specific biases, different laboratories used diverse techniques to prepare libraries and sequence TCR repertoires. The study deeply sequenced blood TCR repertoires of five healthy adults to estimate repertoire size and the extent of clonotype sharing between individuals. For each donor, three plates each were used for CD4 naive and CD4 memory, two plates were used for CD8 naive, and one plate was used for CD8 memory. Study-wide conclusions, independent of this receptor: Estimated clonotype richness was generally larger for naive than for memory subsets. Clonotypes shared by all four sorted-subset donors showed higher generation probabilities than non-shared clonotypes. Sampling was restricted to blood, and TCR repertoires in tissues likely differ from the TCR repertoires found in blood. Across four donors, approximately 5% of naive CD4, approximately 3.6% of naive CD8, 2% to 2.5% of memory CD4, and roughly 0.4% of memory CD8 clonotypes were shared. Pairwise subsampling led to the expectation that sequencing depth would affect the degree of clonotype sharing among donors. Because the study included a small number of donors, the genetic and exposure-history diversity represented was limited. Incomplete sequencing was indicated by rarefaction of sorted-subset datasets, despite the large sequencing depth.

TCR CDR3 regions were amplified from genomic DNA by multiplex PCR using the deep immunoSEQ assay. Genomic DNA extracted from each cell subset was distributed evenly over all wells of several immunoSEQ 96-well plates, and each plate served as one replicate. For sorted subsets, roughly 200 ng genomic DNA, equal to some 30,000 T cell genomes, was loaded into each replicate PCR. Purified libraries were measured with a Qubit 3.0 fluorometer, size-checked on a Bioanalyzer 2100, and measured again with the KAPA Library Quantification kit. A separate single-read 150-cycle Illumina NextSeq 550 flow cell was used to sequence each immunoSEQ 96-well plate. On the authors' methods: Because only junctional sequences without quality scores were contained in the immunoSEQ output, filtering matching that applied to full-length reads could not be performed. To assign V/J genes and CDR3, sequences were annotated using PyIR, a Python wrapper for IgBLAST v1.9, with IMGT germline references. Reads were filtered out if the reads had weak V/J assignments (E-value above 1e-6), no CDR3, stop codons, out-of-frame junctions, or ambiguous translated residues. V3J clonotypes were defined as sequences sharing an identical inferred V gene, J gene, and CDR3 amino acid sequence. The percentage overlap between two repertoires was calculated by dividing the number of shared unique clonotypes by the size of the smaller repertoire. RTK rarefaction, the Chao1 estimator, and Recon v2.1 estimates of unobserved clonotypes were used to assess repertoire richness. Generation probabilities were computed with OLGA for all TCRbeta clonotypes obtained by the gDNA method from several donors. Drawn from immuneACCESS, this table holds only the in-frame rearrangements with V and J called that TCRdb kept. Clones are partly lost; checked studies trace under half to an unresolved V gene and leave the rest unexplained. V, J and clone size were drawn from that table, and D and trimming were deduced from the DNA. Within this sample are over 400,000 clones, with around 95% of them counted one time only. The ten top clones hold around 0.067% of the sample.

The CDR3 numbers 13 residues from cysteine through phenylalanine. Of all the DNA, just the CDR3 is kept, 39 bases in frame from base 1. Unmatched junction bases come to 4, with V trimmed by 7 bases and J by 3 bases. CDR1 is given as MDHEN and CDR2 as SYDVKM, both from the germline V gene. Donors were healthy HIV-negative adults with no recently reported acute infections or vaccinations. Every donor was a Caucasian adult living in Nashville, Tennessee, USA. Magnetic negative selection was used to enrich CD4+ T cells, after which naive cells were positively selected on CD45RA and the negative fraction became the memory subset. Blood was obtained by leukapheresis, after which PBMCs were separated by Ficoll-Histopaque density gradient centrifugation and cryopreserved in liquid nitrogen vapor phase. Purity and quantity of every magnetically sorted T cell population were checked by analytical flow cytometry. Genomic DNA was isolated from each sorted fraction and quantified by UV absorbance on a Nanodrop 2000c.

This clonotype originated in a woman aged 25-40 years in good health. This chain is built from TRBV28 and TRBJ2-3, with 7 junctional bases fitting TRBD2. Material: naive CD4+ T cells sorted from blood. The cell subset or site label on this specimen signifies: CD45RA+ positively selected. DNA sequence: TGTGCCAGCATCGCTAGCGGTACAGATACGCAGTATTTT. The resulting protein is CASIASGTDTQYF.